Included here is one T cell receptor beta chain sequence, with context. This clonotype was found once. Its target antigen remains unknown. An end of the junction differs from the germline gene, which may be a read error. Genomic DNA was used as template for profiling of TCR beta VDJ combinations and CDR3 sequences. An Illumina HiSeq 2000 was used for TCR repertoire sequencing. The study's processing was this. Repertoire assessment relied on Simpson's diversity index, CDR3 size and DJ length profiles, and TRBV/TRBJ rearrangement plots. The immunodominant clone was defined as the most abundant DNA sequence in deep sequencing data. CDR3 amino acid sequences were checked for sharing between subjects and were compared against published repertoires and the VDJdb database. TCRdb itself trimmed the public reads at Q25 with fastp, ran MiXCR and retained productive beta chains. Entries that share a CDR3 protein sequence are merged under the most common genes and DNA. These V and J calls rely on TCRdb rather than the paper's analysis. Present in this sample are roughly 200,000 distinct CDR3 sequences, approximately 65% of which were seen just once. In total, the top ten clones hold about 60% of the sample.

The sample comes from a study of CD8+CD57+ T cells in acquired aplastic anemia (dated by TCRdb to 2016 to 2019). Background for the entire study: Extracted DNA from sorted CD4+ and CD8+ cells averaged around 2.9 ug, ranging from roughly 0.17 to 30 ug. CD8+CD57+ expansion was defined as a frequency above the mean frequency observed in healthy subjects.

Flow cytometry had shown CD8+CD57+ cell expansion in the patients selected for sequencing. Severe acquired aplastic anemia was diagnosed in all patients according to International Study of Aplastic Anemia and Agranulocytosis and Camitta criteria. At the time blood was sampled, none of the patients had received any therapy. In this study, sorted CD4+ and CD8+ T cells from the blood of healthy subjects and of severe aplastic anemia patients had their TCR repertoires deep-sequenced. In the USA, patient enrollment took place under clinicaltrials.gov protocols 00001620, 01623167, 00001397, 00071045, 00081523 and 00961064. Ficoll-Paque density gradient centrifugation was used to isolate peripheral blood mononuclear cells. Before DNA extraction, CD4+ and CD8+ T cells were sorted by FACS or by magnetic beads. The CDR3 has 15 amino acids, counting the end cysteine and phenylalanine. The retained sequence is limited to the CDR3, 45 bases, with the frame set at the first base. The germline V gene gives CDR1 as SGHTA and CDR2 as FQGTGA.

Study-level results and caveats: CD8+ Simpson's diversity did not differ significantly between patients and healthy controls (P=0.060). Twenty-nine CD8+ CDR3 sequences were found to be shared between patients and controls, but these sequences appeared to be highly expressed in patients and within the immunodominant clones of the patients.

The rearrangement joined TRBV7-3 to TRBJ2-7, with 8 bases in between that match TRBD1. The sequencing sample was made of sorted CD4+, CD8+, or CD8+CD57+ T cells (not recorded which) from PBMCs. The TCR comes from a human donor with aplastic anemia. The CDR3: CASSQDDRGNAEQYF. In nucleotides, the sequence is TGCGCCAGCAGCCAAGATGACAGGGGAAATGCCGAGCAGTACTTC.